This T cell receptor beta chain was identified during a study of a mutant IDH1 vaccine in newly diagnosed glioma. As for the study in general: Patients got radiotherapy, temozolomide, or both beforehand, and most got both.

Germline V gene data show CDR1 as SGHTS and CDR2 as YDEGEE. This CDR3 region has 16 residues. Trimming cost V 4 bases and J 3 bases; bases outside gene matches: 9. This clone has just one count. Its antigen is currently unknown. The table came from immunoSEQ multiplex PCR; TCRdb's copy has only in-frame clones and leaves some out. The sample holds roughly 52,000 clones, 76% seen once. Time point of the sample: week 35, safety follow-up. The investigators gave 300 ug of mutant IDH1 20-mer peptide in each vaccine dose, together with topical imiquimod. The rearrangement uses TRBV5-8 and TRBJ2-3; 9 bases agree with TRBD1. The sequences come from PBMCs, collected from a glioma patient whose treatment included an IDH1 peptide vaccine. The receptor's source is a middle-aged man with glioma. The CDR3 region is CASSRGTGMETDTQYF. CDR3 DNA: TGTGCCAGCAGCAGGGGGACAGGGATGGAAACAGATACGCAGTATTTT.